The 10 T cell receptor beta chains listed next were all sequenced from one sample in a study of CD8+CD57+ T cells in acquired aplastic anemia. CDR3 and TCR beta VDJ profiling relied on genomic DNA as the template. TCRdb redid the calling of the reads with MiXCR, one entry per CDR3 protein. Among approximately 190,000 distinct CDR3 sequences, less than 60% were seen once, and the ten largest hold approximately 9.7%. By flow cytometry, patients selected for sequencing had shown an expansion of CD8+CD57+ cells. Source material: sorted CD4+, CD8+, or CD8+CD57+ T cells (not recorded which) from PBMCs. The receptor source for this set is a human donor with aplastic anemia.

CDR3 amino acids: CASSDDRLAYNEQFF. The CDR3 DNA reads as TGTGCCAGCAGCGACGACCGACTGGCCTACAATGAGCAGTTCTTC. J is TRBJ2-1 and V is TRBV11-2; no clear D gene. The CDR3 length is 15 residues. CDR1 is SGHAT and CDR2 is FQNNGV in the germline V gene. The V end lost 5 bases, the J end lost 2 bases, and 13 bases lay between the germline ends.

J is TRBJ2-5 and V is TRBV2; TRBD2 matches at 12 bases. The CDR3 totals 15 residues. CDR1 and CDR2 (germline): SNHLY, FYNNEI. V lost 8 bases and J lost 5; bases outside the gene matches: 9. CDR3 protein: CASRLAGGWEETQYF. In DNA, the CDR3 is TGTGCCAGCCGGCTAGCGGGAGGGTGGGAGGAGACCCAGTACTTC.

This clonotype is a singleton in its sample. The chain links TRBV29-1 to TRBJ2-1, with D uncertain. The CDR3 is made up of 9 amino acids. Trimming took off 2 bases at V and 12 bases at J, with 5 bases between the two ends. Germline V gene data show CDR1 as SQVTM and CDR2 as ANQGSEA. CDR3 sequence (DNA): TGCAGCGTTGAATCGTTGCAGTTCTTC. Its protein is CSVESLQFF.

In this sample, this clonotype turned up many times. This chain connects TRBV19 to TRBJ1-1; D gene ambiguous. Germline values: CDR1 LNHDA, CDR2 SQIVND (reference sequence). This CDR3 region has 12 residues. V lost 9 bases, J lost 4 bases, and 12 bases lay in between. CDR3 region: CASAQEPTEAFF. As DNA, the CDR3 is TGTGCCAGCGCCCAGGAACCCACTGAAGCTTTCTTT. The complete variable domain, with remaining parts taken from reference TRBV19 and TRBJ1-1, reads DGGITQSPKYLFRKEGQNVTLSCEQNLNHDAMYWYRQDPGQGLRLIYYSQIVNDFQKGDIAEGYSVSREKKESFPLTVTSAQKNPTAFYLCASAQEPTEAFFGQGTRLTVV.

This clonotype was counted only a few times. The junction shows a germline mismatch at one end, possibly a read error. The chain carries TRBV10-2 and TRBJ2-7; TRBD1 might be the D (6 bases). CDR3 length: 14 amino acids. CDR1 is WSHSY, CDR2 SAAADI, per germline. The CDR3 reads CATSAGTLQYEQYF. The CDR3 coding sequence is TGTGCCACCTCCGCCGGGACATTACAATACGAGCAGTACTTC.

The J gene is TRBJ2-7, the V gene TRBV4-1, with 7 bases fitting TRBD2. The length of the CDR3 is 14 residues. The ends lost 6 bases at V and 4 bases at J; junction bases unmatched: 9. The germline V gene encodes CDR1 MGHRA and CDR2 YSYEKL. As DNA, the CDR3 is TGCGCCAGCAGGATCGAGGGAGGGCCGTACGAGCAGTACTTC. Protein: CASRIEGGPYEQYF.

On this clonotype: With a much larger clone just one base away, this may be a read error. The chain uses TRBV7-2 and TRBJ2-7, with D uncertain. V dropped 5 bases and J dropped 5 bases, with 7 bases sitting between them. This CDR3 comprises 11 residues. Germline CDR1 and CDR2: SGHTA and FQGNSA. As DNA, the CDR3 is TGTGCCAGCAGCCCCCCCCACGAGCAGTACTTC. The encoded protein is CASSPPHEQYF.

This clonotype occurred a few times. This chain links TRBV28 with TRBJ2-3; D ambiguous. V lost 4 bases and J 0 bases, leaving 11 bases between the germline ends. CDR3 length: 15 residues. The germline gives CDR1 MDHEN, CDR2 SYDVKM. The CDR3 coding sequence is TGTGCCAGCAGTTCTCCCGCAACTAGCACAGATACGCAGTATTTT. This encodes CASSSPATSTDTQYF.

The rearrangement links TRBV7-2 to TRBJ2-5, with D tentatively TRBD1 (5 bases). The CDR3 loop spans 14 amino acids. Germline CDR1 reads SGHTA; CDR2 reads FQGNSA. V gave up 3 bases and J gave up 4 bases, with 12 bases separating them. This chain's CDR3 is CASSFAGSLETQYF. The CDR3 DNA is TGTGCCAGCAGCTTTGCAGGGTCGTTAGAGACCCAGTACTTC. The entire variable domain, with the rest obtained from reference TRBV7-2 and TRBJ2-5, is as follows: GAGVSQSPSNKVTEKGKDVELRCDPISGHTALYWYRQSLGQGLEFLIYFQGNSAPDKSGLPSDRFSAERTGGSVSTLTIQRTQQEDSAVYLCASSFAGSLETQYFGPGTRLLVL.

This clonotype was observed a single time. V is TRBV7-9 and J is TRBJ1-5; D unresolved. The V gene lost 5 bases and the J gene lost 6 bases, with 8 bases spanning the gap. The length of the CDR3 is 12 residues. Per the germline V gene, CDR1 is SEHNR and CDR2 is FQNEAQ (reference sequence). As DNA, the CDR3 is TGTGCCAGCAGCGATGGTGGTCAGCCCCAGCATTTT. Protein product: CASSDGGQPQHF.